The following is a TCR beta chain sequence with its context. The repertoire was sequenced with immunoSEQ multiplex PCR; TCRdb's copy has only in-frame clones and lacks some. The sample holds about 170,000 clones; just over 85% are singletons and the top ten take roughly 5.3%. The germline V and J ends were trimmed by 0 bases and 1 base, with 5 bases remaining between them. The CDR3 loop spans 14 amino acids. Germline CDR1 reads MRHNA; CDR2 reads SNTAGT. These data come from a study of control samples from healthy donors and cancer patients. The receptor's source is a woman in her twenties or thirties in good health. Material for sequencing was blood. The chain combines TRBV6-4 with TRBJ2-3, with D hard to call. CDR3 in DNA: TGTGCCAGCAGTGACTCGAAGGGCACAGATACGCAGTATTTT. The encoded protein is CASSDSKGTDTQYF.